The clone carrying this TCR beta chain came up a few times. Its antigen is undetermined. Expressed TCRB transcripts were sequenced after all isolated RNA was converted to cDNA. The assay was immunoSEQ multiplex PCR, and TCRdb's table has in-frame clones only and misses some. In the table there are 400,000 or so clones, around an eighth of which are singletons. This record belongs to a study of beta chain features in type 1 diabetes. General study results and limits: TCRB CDR3 length was moderately but significantly reduced in all four CD4+ subsets of Type 1 diabetes patients.

This CDR3 contains 15 residues. Germline CDR1 is SEHNR and CDR2 is FQNEAQ (reference sequence). V lost 4 bases, J lost 10 bases, and 9 bases stayed unmatched. The sample comprised naive CD4+ T cells from blood. The clonotype originates from a woman aged 18-29 years with type 1 diabetes. This sequence joins TRBV7-9 and TRBJ2-1, with 11 bases aligning to TRBD2. The CDR3 DNA reads TGTGCCAGCAGCTCCCTAGCGGGGGGCCGGGGAGAGCAGTTCTTC. Its translation is CASSSLAGGRGEQFF.